The clone carrying this TCR beta chain showed up many times. The target antigen is unknown. This entry comes from a study of regulatory T cells in long-lasting Graves disease. Study results and limitations: Sampling was limited to peripheral blood rather than thyroid tissue. With some 2,800 shared public clonotypes, persistent patients exceeded new patients, who shared more than 900. Segments TRBV28, TRBJ1-2 and TRBJ2-5 showed preferential usage in persistent disease.

Time point in this sample: persistent/refractory GD, antithyroid drugs over 5 years with positive TRAb. The TCR library used RNA extracted from PBMCs. EDTA tubes received approximately 10 milliliters of collected peripheral blood. Libraries of TCR beta came from iRepertoire HTBI primers plus Arm-PCR of CDR3 regions. TCRdb reprocessed the multiplex PCR reads via MiXCR and lists one record per CDR3 protein. The data hold 300,000 to 350,000 distinct CDR3 sequences, with about 20% observed a single time. Looked up from germline, CDR1 is SGHTA and CDR2 is FQGNSA. The CDR3 consists of 17 residues. The J segment lost 2 bases and the V segment lost 2 bases, leaving 10 bases of the junction unmatched.

The receptor comes from a female donor with Graves disease. Sequencing used peripheral blood mononuclear cells (PBMCs), obtained when the disease was refractory, from a patient treated with antithyroid drugs. The rearrangement uses TRBV7-2 and TRBJ2-5, with 8 bases lining up with TRBD2. DNA for the CDR3: TGTGCCAGCAGCTTACGGTGGCCTAGCGGGTCACAAGAGACCCAGTACTTC. Translating gives CASSLRWPSGSQETQYF.